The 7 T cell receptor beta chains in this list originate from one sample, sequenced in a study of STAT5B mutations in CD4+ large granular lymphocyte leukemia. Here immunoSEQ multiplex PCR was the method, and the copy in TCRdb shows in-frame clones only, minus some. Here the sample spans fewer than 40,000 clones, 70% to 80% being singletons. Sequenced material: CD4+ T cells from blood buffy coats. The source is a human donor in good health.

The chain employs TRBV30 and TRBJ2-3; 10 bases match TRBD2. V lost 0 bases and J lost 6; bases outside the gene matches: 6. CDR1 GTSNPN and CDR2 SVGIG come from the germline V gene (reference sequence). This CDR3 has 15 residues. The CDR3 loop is CAWSVRLAGADTQYF. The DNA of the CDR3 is TGTGCCTGGAGTGTACGGCTAGCGGGGGCCGATACGCAGTATTTT.

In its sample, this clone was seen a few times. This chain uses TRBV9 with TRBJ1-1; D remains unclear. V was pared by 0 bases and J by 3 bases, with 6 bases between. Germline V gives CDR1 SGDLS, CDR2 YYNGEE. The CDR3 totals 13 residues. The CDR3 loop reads CASSVGAHTEAFF. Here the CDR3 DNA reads TGTGCCAGCAGCGTAGGGGCCCACACTGAAGCTTTCTTT.

CDR3 amino acids: CASTPQSGSIYCTF. The CDR3 DNA follows: TGTGCCAGCACCCCCCAGTCGGGATCTATTTATTGCACCTTC. The chain recombines TRBV28 with TRBJ1-2, with unresolved D. Trimming left V 7 bases short and J 13 bases short, with 25 bases between. CDR3 size: 14 residues. In germline, CDR1 is MDHEN, CDR2 SYDVKM.

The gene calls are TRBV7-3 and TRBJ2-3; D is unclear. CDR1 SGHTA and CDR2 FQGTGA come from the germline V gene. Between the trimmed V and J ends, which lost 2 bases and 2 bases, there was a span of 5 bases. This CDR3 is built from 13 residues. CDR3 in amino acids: CASSLGLTDTQYF. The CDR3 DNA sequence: TGTGCCAGCAGCTTAGGGCTCACAGATACGCAGTATTTT.

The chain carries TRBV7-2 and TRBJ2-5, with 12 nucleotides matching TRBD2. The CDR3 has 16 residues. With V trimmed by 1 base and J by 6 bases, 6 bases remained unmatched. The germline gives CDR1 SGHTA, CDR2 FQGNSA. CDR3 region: CASSLVSSGGAKTQYF. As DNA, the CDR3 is TGTGCCAGCAGCTTAGTGTCTAGCGGGGGGGCAAAGACCCAGTACTTC.

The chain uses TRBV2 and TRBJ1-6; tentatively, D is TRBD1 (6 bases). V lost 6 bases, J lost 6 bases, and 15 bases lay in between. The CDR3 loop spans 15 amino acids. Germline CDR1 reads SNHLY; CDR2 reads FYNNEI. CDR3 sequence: CASRLPRGTNSPLHF. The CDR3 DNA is TGTGCCAGCAGGCTACCAAGGGGGACTAATTCACCCCTCCACTTT. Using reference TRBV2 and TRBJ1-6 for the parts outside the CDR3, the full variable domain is EPEVTQTPSHQVTQMGQEVILRCVPISNHLYFYWYRQILGQKVEFLVSFYNNEISEKSEIFDDQFSVERPDGSNFTLKIRSTKLEDSAMYFCASRLPRGTNSPLHFGNGTRLTVT.

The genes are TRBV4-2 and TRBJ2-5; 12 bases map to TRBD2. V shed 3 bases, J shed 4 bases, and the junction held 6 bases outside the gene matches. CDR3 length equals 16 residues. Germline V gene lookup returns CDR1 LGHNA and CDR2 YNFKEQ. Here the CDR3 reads CASSQGLAGGRETQYF. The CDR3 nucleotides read TGTGCCAGCAGCCAGGGTCTAGCGGGGGGGCGAGAGACCCAGTACTTC.